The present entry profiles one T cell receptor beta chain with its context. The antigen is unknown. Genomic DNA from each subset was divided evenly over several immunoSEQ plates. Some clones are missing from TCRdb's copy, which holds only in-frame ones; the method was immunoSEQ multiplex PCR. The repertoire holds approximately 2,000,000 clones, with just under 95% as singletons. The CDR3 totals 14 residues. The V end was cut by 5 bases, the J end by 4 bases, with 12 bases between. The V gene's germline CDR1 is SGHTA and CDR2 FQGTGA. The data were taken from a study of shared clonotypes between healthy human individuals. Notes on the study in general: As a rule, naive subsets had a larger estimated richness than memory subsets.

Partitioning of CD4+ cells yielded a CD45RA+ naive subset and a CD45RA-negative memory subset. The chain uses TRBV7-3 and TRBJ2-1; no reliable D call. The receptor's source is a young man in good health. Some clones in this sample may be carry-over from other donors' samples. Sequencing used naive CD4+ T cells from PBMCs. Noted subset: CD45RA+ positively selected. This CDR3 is CASSTLASYNEQFF. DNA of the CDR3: TGTGCCAGCAGCACCCTTGCCAGTTACAATGAGCAGTTCTTC. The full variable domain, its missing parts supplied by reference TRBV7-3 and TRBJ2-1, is GAGVSQTPSNKVTEKGKYVELRCDPISGHTALYWYRQSLGQGPEFLIYFQGTGAADDSGLPNDRFFAVRPEGSVSTLKIQRTERGDSAVYLCASSTLASYNEQFFGPGTRLTVL.